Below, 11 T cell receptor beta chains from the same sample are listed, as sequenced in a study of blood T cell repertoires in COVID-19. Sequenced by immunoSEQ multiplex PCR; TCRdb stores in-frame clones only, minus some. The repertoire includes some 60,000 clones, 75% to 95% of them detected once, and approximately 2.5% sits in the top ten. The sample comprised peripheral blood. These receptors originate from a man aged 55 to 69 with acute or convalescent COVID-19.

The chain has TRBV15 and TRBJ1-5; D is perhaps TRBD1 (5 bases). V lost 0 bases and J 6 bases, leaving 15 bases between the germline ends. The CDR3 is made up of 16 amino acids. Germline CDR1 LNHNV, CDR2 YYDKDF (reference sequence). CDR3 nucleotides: TGTGCCACCAGCAGAGACGGGCCCAGGGATAGTCAGCCCCAGCATTTT. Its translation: CATSRDGPRDSQPQHF. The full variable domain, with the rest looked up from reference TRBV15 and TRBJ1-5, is DAMVIQNPRYQVTQFGKPVTLSCSQTLNHNVMYWYQQKSSQAPKLLFHYYDKDFNNEADTPDNFQSRRPNTSFCFLDIRSPGLGDTAMYLCATSRDGPRDSQPQHFGDGTRLSIL.

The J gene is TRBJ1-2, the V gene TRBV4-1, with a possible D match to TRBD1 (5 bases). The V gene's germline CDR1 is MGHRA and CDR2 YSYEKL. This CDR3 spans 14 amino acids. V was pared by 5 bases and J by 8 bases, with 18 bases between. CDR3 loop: CASSNPGTARGYTF. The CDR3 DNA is TGCGCCAGCAGCAACCCTGGGACTGCGCGAGGCTACACCTTC.

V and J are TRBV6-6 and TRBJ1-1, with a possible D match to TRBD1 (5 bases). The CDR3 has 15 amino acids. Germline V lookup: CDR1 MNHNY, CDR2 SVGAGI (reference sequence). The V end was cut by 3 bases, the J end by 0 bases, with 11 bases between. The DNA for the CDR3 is TGTGCCAGCAGTTATTCCGGGGGAATGAACACTGAAGCTTTCTTT. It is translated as CASSYSGGMNTEAFF.

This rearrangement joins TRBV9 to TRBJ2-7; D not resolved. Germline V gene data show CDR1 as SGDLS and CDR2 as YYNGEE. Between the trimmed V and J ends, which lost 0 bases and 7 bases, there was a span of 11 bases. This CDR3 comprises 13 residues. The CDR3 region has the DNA TGTGCCAGCAGCGTAGGCTATCCTTCGGAGCAGTACTTC. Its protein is CASSVGYPSEQYF.

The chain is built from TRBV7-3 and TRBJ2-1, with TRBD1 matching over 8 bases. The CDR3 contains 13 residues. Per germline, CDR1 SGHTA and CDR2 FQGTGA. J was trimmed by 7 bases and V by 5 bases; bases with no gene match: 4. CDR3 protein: CASSPGGPNEQFF. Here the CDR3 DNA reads TGTGCCAGCAGCCCAGGGGGCCCAAATGAGCAGTTCTTC.

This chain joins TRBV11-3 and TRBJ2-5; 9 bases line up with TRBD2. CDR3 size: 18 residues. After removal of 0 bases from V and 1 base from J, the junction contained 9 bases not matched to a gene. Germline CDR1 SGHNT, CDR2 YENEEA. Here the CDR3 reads CASSLDRFRREGQETQYF. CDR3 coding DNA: TGTGCCAGCAGCTTAGACCGCTTCCGGCGGGAGGGCCAAGAGACCCAGTACTTC.

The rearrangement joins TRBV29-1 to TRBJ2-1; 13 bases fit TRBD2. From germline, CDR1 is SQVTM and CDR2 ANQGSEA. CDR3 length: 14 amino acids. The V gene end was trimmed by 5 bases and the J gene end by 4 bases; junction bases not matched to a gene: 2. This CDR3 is CSVKTSGRYNEQFF. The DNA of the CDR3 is TGCAGCGTTAAGACTAGCGGGAGGTACAATGAGCAGTTCTTC.

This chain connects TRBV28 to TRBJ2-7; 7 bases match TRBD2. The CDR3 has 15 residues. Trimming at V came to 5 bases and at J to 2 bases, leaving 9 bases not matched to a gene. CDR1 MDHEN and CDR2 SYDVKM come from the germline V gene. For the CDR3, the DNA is TGTGCCAGCAGTCCCCGGGCTAGCGGAGCCTACGAGCAGTACTTC. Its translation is CASSPRASGAYEQYF. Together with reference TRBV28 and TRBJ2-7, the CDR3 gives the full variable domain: DVKVTQSSRYLVKRTGEKVFLECVQDMDHENMFWYRQDPGLGLRLIYFSYDVKMKEKGDIPEGYSVSREKKERFSLILESASTNQTSMYLCASSPRASGAYEQYFGPGTRLTVT.

The CDR3 region is CATSPTGANQPQHF. For the CDR3, the DNA is TGTGCCACCTCACCGACAGGGGCCAATCAGCCCCAGCATTTT. The chain is built from TRBV28 and TRBJ1-5; 8 bases align to TRBD1. Germline V CDR1 and CDR2: MDHEN, SYDVKM. This CDR3 is built from 14 residues. Germline trimming cut 10 bases from V and 3 bases from J; bases unmatched to any gene: 8.

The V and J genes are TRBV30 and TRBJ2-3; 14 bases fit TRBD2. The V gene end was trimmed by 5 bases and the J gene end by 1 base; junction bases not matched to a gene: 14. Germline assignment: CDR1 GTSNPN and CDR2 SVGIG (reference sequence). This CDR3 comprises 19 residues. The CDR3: CAWGPGTSGSWSGTDTQYF. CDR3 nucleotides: TGTGCCTGGGGACCCGGGACTAGCGGGAGTTGGAGCGGCACAGATACGCAGTATTTT.

The CDR3 protein is CASSSAQGPGELFF. CDR3 sequence (DNA): TGTGCCAGCTCATCAGCACAGGGTCCCGGGGAGCTGTTTTTT. The chain carries TRBV18 and TRBJ2-2; a possible D gene is TRBD1 (6 bases). The CDR3 runs 14 residues. Germline V gives CDR1 KGHSH, CDR2 LQKENI. With 5 bases removed from V and 6 bases from J, the gap between germline ends came to 13 bases.